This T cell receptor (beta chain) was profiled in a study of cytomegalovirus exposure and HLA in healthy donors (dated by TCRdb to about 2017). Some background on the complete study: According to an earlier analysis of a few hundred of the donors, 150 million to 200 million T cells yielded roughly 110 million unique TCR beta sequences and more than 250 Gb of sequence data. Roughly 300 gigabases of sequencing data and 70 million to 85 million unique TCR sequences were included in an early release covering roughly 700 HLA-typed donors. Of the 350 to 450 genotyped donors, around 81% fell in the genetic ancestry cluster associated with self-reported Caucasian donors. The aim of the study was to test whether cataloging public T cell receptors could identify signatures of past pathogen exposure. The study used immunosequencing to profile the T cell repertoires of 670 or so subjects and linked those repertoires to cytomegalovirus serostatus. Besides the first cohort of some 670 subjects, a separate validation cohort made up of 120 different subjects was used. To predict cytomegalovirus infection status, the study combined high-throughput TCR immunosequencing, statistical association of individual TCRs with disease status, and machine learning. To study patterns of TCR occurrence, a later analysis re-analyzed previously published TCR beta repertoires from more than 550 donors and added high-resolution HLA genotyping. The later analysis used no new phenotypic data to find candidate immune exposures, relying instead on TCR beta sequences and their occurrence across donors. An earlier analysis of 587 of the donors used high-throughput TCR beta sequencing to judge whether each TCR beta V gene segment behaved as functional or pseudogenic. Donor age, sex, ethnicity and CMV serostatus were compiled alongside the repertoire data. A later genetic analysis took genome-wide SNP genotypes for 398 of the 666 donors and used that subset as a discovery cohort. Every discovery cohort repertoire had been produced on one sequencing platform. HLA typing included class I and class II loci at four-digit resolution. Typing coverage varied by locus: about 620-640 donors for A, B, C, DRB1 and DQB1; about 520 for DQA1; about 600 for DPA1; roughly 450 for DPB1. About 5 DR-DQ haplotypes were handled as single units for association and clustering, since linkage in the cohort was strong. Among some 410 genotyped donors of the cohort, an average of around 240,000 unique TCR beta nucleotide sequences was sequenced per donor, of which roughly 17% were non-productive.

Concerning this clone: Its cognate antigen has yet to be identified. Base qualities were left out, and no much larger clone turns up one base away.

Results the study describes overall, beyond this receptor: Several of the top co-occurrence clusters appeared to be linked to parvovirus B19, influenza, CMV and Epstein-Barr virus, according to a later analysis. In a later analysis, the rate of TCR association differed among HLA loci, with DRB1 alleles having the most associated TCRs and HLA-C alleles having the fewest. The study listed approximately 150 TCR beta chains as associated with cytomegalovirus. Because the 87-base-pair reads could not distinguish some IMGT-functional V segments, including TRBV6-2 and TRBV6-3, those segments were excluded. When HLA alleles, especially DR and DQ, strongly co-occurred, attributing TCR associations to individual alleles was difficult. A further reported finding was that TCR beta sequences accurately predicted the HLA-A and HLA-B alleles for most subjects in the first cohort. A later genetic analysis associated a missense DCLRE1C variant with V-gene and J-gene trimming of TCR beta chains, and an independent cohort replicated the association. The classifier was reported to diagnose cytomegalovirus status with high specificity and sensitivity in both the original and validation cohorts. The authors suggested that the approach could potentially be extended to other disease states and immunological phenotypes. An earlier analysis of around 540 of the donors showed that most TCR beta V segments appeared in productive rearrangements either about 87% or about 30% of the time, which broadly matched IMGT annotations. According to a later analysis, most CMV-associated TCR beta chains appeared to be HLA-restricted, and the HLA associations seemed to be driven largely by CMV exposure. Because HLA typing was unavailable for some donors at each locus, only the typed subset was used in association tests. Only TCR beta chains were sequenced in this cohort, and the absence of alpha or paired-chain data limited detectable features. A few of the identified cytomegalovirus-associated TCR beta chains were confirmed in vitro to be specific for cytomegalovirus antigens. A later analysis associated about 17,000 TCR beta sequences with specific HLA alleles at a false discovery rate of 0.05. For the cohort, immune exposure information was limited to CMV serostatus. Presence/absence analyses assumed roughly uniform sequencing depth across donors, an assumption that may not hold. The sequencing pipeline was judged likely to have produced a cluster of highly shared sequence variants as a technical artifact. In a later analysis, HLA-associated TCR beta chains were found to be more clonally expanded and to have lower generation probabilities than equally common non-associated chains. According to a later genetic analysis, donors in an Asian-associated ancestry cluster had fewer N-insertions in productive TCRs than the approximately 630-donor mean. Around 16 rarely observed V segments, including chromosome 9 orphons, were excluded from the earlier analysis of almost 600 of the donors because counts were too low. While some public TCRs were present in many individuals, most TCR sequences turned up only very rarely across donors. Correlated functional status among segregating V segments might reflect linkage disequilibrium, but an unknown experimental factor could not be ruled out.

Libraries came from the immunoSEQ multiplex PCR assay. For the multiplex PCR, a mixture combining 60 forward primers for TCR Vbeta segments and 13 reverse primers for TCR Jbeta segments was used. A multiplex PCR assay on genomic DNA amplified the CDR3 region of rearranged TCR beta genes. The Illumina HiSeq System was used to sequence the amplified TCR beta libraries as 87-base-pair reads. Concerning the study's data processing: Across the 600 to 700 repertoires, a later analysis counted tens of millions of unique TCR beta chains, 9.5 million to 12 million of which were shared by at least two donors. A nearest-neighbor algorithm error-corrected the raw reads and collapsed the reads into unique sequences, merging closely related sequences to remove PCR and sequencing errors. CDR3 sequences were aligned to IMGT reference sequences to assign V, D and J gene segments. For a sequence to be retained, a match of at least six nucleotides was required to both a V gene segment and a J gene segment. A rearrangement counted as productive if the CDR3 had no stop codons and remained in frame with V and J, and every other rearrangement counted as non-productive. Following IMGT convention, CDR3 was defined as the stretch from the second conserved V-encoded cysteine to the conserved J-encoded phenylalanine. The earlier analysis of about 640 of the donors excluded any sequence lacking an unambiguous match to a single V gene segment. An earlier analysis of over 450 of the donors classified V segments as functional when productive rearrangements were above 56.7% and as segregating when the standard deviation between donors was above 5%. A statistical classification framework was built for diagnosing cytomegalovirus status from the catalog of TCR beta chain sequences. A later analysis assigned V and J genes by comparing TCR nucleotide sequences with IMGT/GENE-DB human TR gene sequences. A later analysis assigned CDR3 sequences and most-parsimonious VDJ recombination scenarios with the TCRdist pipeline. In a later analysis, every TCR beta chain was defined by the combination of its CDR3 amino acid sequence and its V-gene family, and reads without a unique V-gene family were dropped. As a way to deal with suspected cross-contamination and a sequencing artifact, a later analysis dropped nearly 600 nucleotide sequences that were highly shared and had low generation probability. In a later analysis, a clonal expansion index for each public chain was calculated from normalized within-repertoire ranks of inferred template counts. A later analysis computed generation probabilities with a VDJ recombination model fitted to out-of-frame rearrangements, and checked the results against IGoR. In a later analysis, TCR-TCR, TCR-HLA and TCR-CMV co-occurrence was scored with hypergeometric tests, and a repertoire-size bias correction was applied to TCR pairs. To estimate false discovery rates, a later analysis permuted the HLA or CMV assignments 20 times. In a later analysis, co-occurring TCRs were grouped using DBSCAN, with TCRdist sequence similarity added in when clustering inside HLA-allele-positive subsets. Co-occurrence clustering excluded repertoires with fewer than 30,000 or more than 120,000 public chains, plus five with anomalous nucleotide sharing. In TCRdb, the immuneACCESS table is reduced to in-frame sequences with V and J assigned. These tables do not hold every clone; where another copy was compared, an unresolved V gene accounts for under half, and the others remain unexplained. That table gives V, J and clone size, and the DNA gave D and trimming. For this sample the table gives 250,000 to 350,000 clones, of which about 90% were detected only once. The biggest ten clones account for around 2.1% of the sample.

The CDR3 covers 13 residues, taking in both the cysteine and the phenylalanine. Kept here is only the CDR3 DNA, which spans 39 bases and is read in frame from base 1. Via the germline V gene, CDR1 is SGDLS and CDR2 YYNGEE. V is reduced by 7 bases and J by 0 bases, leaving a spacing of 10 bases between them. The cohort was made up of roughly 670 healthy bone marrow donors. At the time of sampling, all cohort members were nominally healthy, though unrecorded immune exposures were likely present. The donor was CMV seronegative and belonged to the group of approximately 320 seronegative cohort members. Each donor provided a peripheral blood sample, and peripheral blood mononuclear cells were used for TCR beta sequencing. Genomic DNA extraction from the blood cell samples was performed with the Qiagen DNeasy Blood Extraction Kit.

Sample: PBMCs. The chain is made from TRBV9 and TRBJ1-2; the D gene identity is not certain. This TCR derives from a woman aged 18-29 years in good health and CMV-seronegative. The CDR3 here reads CASYSKANYGYTF. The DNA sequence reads TGTGCCAGCTACAGTAAAGCTAACTATGGCTACACCTTC.